This is a list of T cell receptor beta chains from one sample in a study of shared clonotypes between healthy human individuals. The table came from immunoSEQ multiplex PCR; TCRdb's copy has only in-frame clones and leaves some out. The table includes about 1.1 million clones, around 82% detected once. Sequencing used memory CD4+ T cells from PBMCs. The source of these receptors is a young man in good health. Some clones in this sample may be carry-over from other donors' samples. Each CDR3 is given with its conserved first and last residue. Each record gives: D gene, J gene, V gene, CDR3 protein. The D gene is left open where the match is weak.

NA	TRBJ1-1	TRBV28	CASSSLTTNVEAFF
TRBD1	TRBJ2-6	TRBV7-6	CASSPRTGKTPGANVLTF
NA	TRBJ2-6	TRBV7-6	CASSSLGWTGANVLTF
NA	TRBJ1-4	TRBV5-1	CASSLTVGGEKLFF
NA	TRBJ2-2	TRBV5-6	CASSFEWDTGELFF
NA	TRBJ2-2	TRBV27	CASSLSPQGRTGELFF
NA	TRBJ2-5	TRBV11-1	CASSRRMTTIQETQYF
NA	TRBJ2-2	TRBV9	CASGRGWGNTGELFF
NA	TRBJ1-1	TRBV5-4	CASSPRGGLAEAFF
NA	TRBJ2-7	TRBV6-5	CASSLGGGDEQYF
NA	TRBJ1-1	TRBV10-3	CAISESGGEAFF
TRBD1	TRBJ1-2	TRBV19	CASSITAGGNYGYTF
TRBD2	TRBJ2-1	TRBV28	CASSSPGTSGEQFF
NA	TRBJ2-7	TRBV28	CASSLGGGGAVYEQYF
TRBD2	TRBJ2-3	TRBV11-1	CASSFLAGAPDTQYF
NA	TRBJ1-2	TRBV29-1	CSVEDLTQGGYGYTF
TRBD1	TRBJ1-2	TRBV19	CASSKWDRSPYGYTF
NA	TRBJ1-1	TRBV30	CAWSRGGGEAFF
NA	TRBJ1-2	TRBV5-1	CASSLGPGQLNYGYTF
NA	TRBJ2-7	TRBV2	CASIISLVRYEQYF
TRBD2	TRBJ2-7	TRBV27	CASSFKDPGLAGYPYEQYF
TRBD1	TRBJ2-7	TRBV5-4	CASSSQGGRYEQYF
TRBD2	TRBJ2-3	TRBV5-1	CASSLGLAGANTDTQYF
NA	TRBJ1-5	TRBV30	CAWSRGGGQPQHF
NA	TRBJ2-5	TRBV7-2	CASSFLAETQYF
NA	TRBJ2-5	TRBV28	CASSLGQGETQYF
NA	TRBJ1-1	TRBV6-5	CASSYVRSTEAFF
TRBD1	TRBJ2-7	TRBV30	CAWSRQGNYEQYF
TRBD2	TRBJ2-2	TRBV6-4	CASSDLGGSDTGELFF
NA	TRBJ2-1	TRBV9	CASSVRTGSTGNEQFF
TRBD1	TRBJ1-1	TRBV6-1	CASSPHGQGTTEAFF
NA	TRBJ2-1	TRBV11-2	CASSFFEGTEQFF
TRBD1	TRBJ1-4	TRBV19	CASSILQGDEKLFF
NA	TRBJ1-1	TRBV11-2	CASSLTSGSGGTEAFF
TRBD1	TRBJ1-1	TRBV7-9	CASGTDSGGRAFF
NA	TRBJ1-2	TRBV28	CASGGQFYGYTF
NA	TRBJ1-5	TRBV28	CASRGSGQPQHF
NA	TRBJ2-3	TRBV21-1	CASGPTRAPGTDTQYF
TRBD2	TRBJ2-2	TRBV18	CASSPGLAGVKTGELFF
NA	TRBJ2-1	TRBV7-9	CASTKDGPLNEQFF
NA	TRBJ2-3	TRBV7-9	CASSLLGGVDTQYF
NA	TRBJ2-7	TRBV5-4	CASSLGQVYYEQYF
NA	TRBJ1-4	TRBV5-1	CASSPGPTNEKLFF
NA	TRBJ2-7	TRBV19	CASSIRSRNSYEQYF
NA	TRBJ2-2	TRBV27	CASSSHKGTGELFF
TRBD2	TRBJ2-5	TRBV7-2	CASSLVGAGGGETQYF
NA	TRBJ2-1	TRBV7-9	CASSLAPTNYYNEQFF
NA	TRBJ2-7	TRBV14	CASSRRGYSYEQYF
TRBD1	TRBJ1-5	TRBV6-5	CASSSGQAPSNQPQHF
TRBD1	TRBJ2-5	TRBV7-2	CASSPTGVGETQYF
NA	TRBJ1-1	TRBV10-3	CAIRAPDERAFF
TRBD1	TRBJ1-1	TRBV5-1	CASSEGQRINTEAFF
TRBD2	TRBJ2-1	TRBV14	CASSQVLAGVYEQFF
NA	TRBJ2-2	TRBV27	CASSLNGHGELFF
TRBD1	TRBJ2-7	TRBV6-1	CASRETGQGLGQYF
NA	TRBJ2-3	TRBV20-1	CSAGQGDTQYF
NA	TRBJ1-1	TRBV18	CASSPRGDYMNTEAFF
TRBD1	TRBJ1-2	TRBV5-1	CASSSVTGGYTF
TRBD1	TRBJ1-1	TRBV4-1	CASSQVRNRGKNTEAFF
NA	TRBJ1-5	TRBV10-3	CAISESWGANQPQHF